This is a list of T cell receptor beta chains from one sample in a study of blood T cell repertoires in COVID-19. Generated by immunoSEQ multiplex PCR, the TCRdb table keeps only in-frame clones and is missing some. The profile covers approximately 490,000 clones, with 70% to 90% appearing a single time and more than 7.5% taken by the ten largest. Sequencing was carried out using PBMCs or T cells enriched from blood (not recorded which). The receptors derive from a woman in her sixties or seventies who had recovered from COVID-19. The CDR3 runs from the conserved cysteine through the conserved F or W. Fields, in order: D gene, V gene, J gene, clone size, CDR3 protein, CDR3 DNA. A D gene is named only where the DNA matches it firmly. Some rows mark clone size as missing; the rest say once, few, many or name a class of expanded clone.

D gene: NA; V gene: TRBV6-5; J gene: TRBJ2-1; clone size: NA; CDR3 protein: CASSYSGTTYNEQFF; CDR3 DNA: TGTGCCAGCAGTTACTCCGGGACAACCTACAATGAGCAGTTCTTC
D gene: NA; V gene: TRBV11-3; J gene: TRBJ2-7; clone size: few; CDR3 protein: CASSPANYEQYF; CDR3 DNA: TGTGCCAGCAGCCCTGCGAACTACGAGCAGTACTTC
D gene: NA; V gene: TRBV5-1; J gene: TRBJ1-2; clone size: NA; CDR3 protein: CASSLGQGGAKYGYTF; CDR3 DNA: TGCGCCAGCAGCTTGGGTCAGGGTGGCGCAAAATATGGCTACACCTTC
D gene: NA; V gene: TRBV24-1; J gene: TRBJ2-3; clone size: NA; CDR3 protein: CATSAVVTDTQYF; CDR3 DNA: TGTGCCACCTCCGCGGTAGTCACAGATACGCAGTATTTT
D gene: NA; V gene: TRBV2; J gene: TRBJ2-3; clone size: NA; CDR3 protein: CASASQTDTQYF; CDR3 DNA: TGTGCCAGCGCCTCTCAGACAGATACGCAGTATTTT
D gene: TRBD1; V gene: TRBV7-9; J gene: TRBJ1-2; clone size: NA; CDR3 protein: CASTWTGGAYGYTF; CDR3 DNA: TGTGCCAGCACCTGGACAGGTGGGGCCTATGGCTACACCTTC
D gene: TRBD2; V gene: TRBV19; J gene: TRBJ2-3; clone size: NA; CDR3 protein: CASSISLAGAGTQYF; CDR3 DNA: TGTGCCAGTAGTATAAGCCTAGCGGGGGCCGGTACGCAGTATTTT
D gene: NA; V gene: TRBV30; J gene: TRBJ1-5; clone size: once; CDR3 protein: CAWSPQGNQPQHF; CDR3 DNA: TGTGCCTGGAGTCCCCAGGGGAATCAGCCCCAGCATTTT
D gene: NA; V gene: TRBV11-2; J gene: TRBJ2-2; clone size: NA; CDR3 protein: CASSTTGPGELFF; CDR3 DNA: TGTGCCAGCAGCACAACAGGGCCCGGGGAGCTGTTTTTT
D gene: NA; V gene: TRBV30; J gene: TRBJ2-2; clone size: NA; CDR3 protein: CAWSVDMNTGELFF; CDR3 DNA: TGTGCCTGGAGTGTCGACATGAACACCGGGGAGCTGTTTTTT
D gene: TRBD2; V gene: TRBV5-1; J gene: TRBJ2-2; clone size: NA; CDR3 protein: CASSFFRAGGTGELFF; CDR3 DNA: TGCGCCAGCAGCTTCTTCCGAGCGGGGGGAACCGGGGAGCTGTTTTTT
D gene: TRBD1; V gene: TRBV18; J gene: TRBJ1-4; clone size: NA; CDR3 protein: CASSPSGGGYEKLFF; CDR3 DNA: TGTGCCAGCTCACCATCAGGGGGAGGATATGAAAAACTGTTTTTT
D gene: NA; V gene: TRBV28; J gene: TRBJ1-5; clone size: NA; CDR3 protein: CASSSDSPQHF; CDR3 DNA: TGTGCCAGCAGTTCAGATTCACCCCAGCATTTT
D gene: NA; V gene: TRBV5-1; J gene: TRBJ1-4; clone size: NA; CDR3 protein: CASIIVKLNEKLFF; CDR3 DNA: TGCGCCAGCATTATAGTAAAGCTGAATGAAAAACTGTTTTTT
D gene: NA; V gene: TRBV19; J gene: TRBJ2-4; clone size: NA; CDR3 protein: CASSIKGDIQYF; CDR3 DNA: TGTGCCAGTAGTATAAAGGGGGACATTCAGTACTTC
D gene: TRBD1; V gene: TRBV30; J gene: TRBJ1-2; clone size: NA; CDR3 protein: CAWSVGTGGYTF; CDR3 DNA: TGTGCCTGGAGTGTAGGGACAGGCGGCTACACCTTC
D gene: NA; V gene: TRBV5-5; J gene: TRBJ2-7; clone size: NA; CDR3 protein: CASQQDHYEQYF; CDR3 DNA: TGTGCCAGCCAACAGGACCACTACGAGCAGTACTTC
D gene: TRBD1; V gene: TRBV5-1; J gene: TRBJ2-5; clone size: NA; CDR3 protein: CASSPGTGQQETQYF; CDR3 DNA: TGCGCCAGCAGCCCCGGGACAGGGCAACAAGAGACCCAGTACTTC
D gene: TRBD1; V gene: TRBV11-2; J gene: TRBJ1-1; clone size: NA; CDR3 protein: CASSSFFVRGPEAFF; CDR3 DNA: TGTGCCAGCAGCTCCTTCTTTGTTAGGGGGCCTGAAGCTTTCTTT
D gene: NA; V gene: TRBV12-3/TRBV12-4; J gene: TRBJ1-1; clone size: few; CDR3 protein: CASRLGTRPEAFF; CDR3 DNA: TGTGCCAGCAGACTCGGGACTAGGCCTGAAGCTTTCTTT
D gene: TRBD2; V gene: TRBV6-5; J gene: TRBJ2-3; clone size: NA; CDR3 protein: CASSTGLVMQYF; CDR3 DNA: TGTGCCAGCAGCACCGGACTAGTCATGCAGTATTTT
D gene: TRBD1; V gene: TRBV5-1; J gene: TRBJ1-1; clone size: NA; CDR3 protein: CASSSGTGSNTEAFF; CDR3 DNA: TGCGCCAGCAGTTCCGGGACAGGGTCTAACACTGAAGCTTTCTTT
D gene: TRBD1; V gene: TRBV5-5; J gene: TRBJ1-6; clone size: few; CDR3 protein: CASSLGDRRYNSPLHF; CDR3 DNA: TGTGCCAGCAGCTTGGGGGACAGGAGATATAATTCACCCCTCCACTTT
D gene: NA; V gene: TRBV19; J gene: TRBJ1-4; clone size: NA; CDR3 protein: CASSIRKSANEKLFF; CDR3 DNA: TGTGCCAGTAGTATACGCAAATCAGCTAATGAAAAACTGTTTTTT
D gene: NA; V gene: TRBV5-4; J gene: TRBJ2-5; clone size: NA; CDR3 protein: CASSLIAGEETQYF; CDR3 DNA: TGTGCCAGCAGCTTGATAGCCGGGGAAGAGACCCAGTACTTC
D gene: NA; V gene: TRBV27; J gene: TRBJ1-6; clone size: NA; CDR3 protein: CASTVGYYNSPLHF; CDR3 DNA: TGTGCCAGCACCGTGGGCTACTATAATTCACCCCTCCACTTT
D gene: NA; V gene: TRBV7-2; J gene: TRBJ1-5; clone size: NA; CDR3 protein: CASSLGLAPNQPQHF; CDR3 DNA: TGTGCCAGCAGCTTAGGCTTAGCCCCCAATCAGCCCCAGCATTTT
D gene: NA; V gene: TRBV7-6; J gene: TRBJ2-1; clone size: once; CDR3 protein: CASSLDYYNEQFF; CDR3 DNA: TGTGCCAGCAGTCTGGACTATTACAATGAGCAGTTCTTC
D gene: NA; V gene: TRBV15; J gene: TRBJ2-3; clone size: NA; CDR3 protein: CATSRDFTDTQYF; CDR3 DNA: TGTGCCACCAGCAGGGACTTCACAGATACGCAGTATTTT
D gene: TRBD1; V gene: TRBV3-1/TRBV3-2; J gene: TRBJ1-1; clone size: NA; CDR3 protein: CASSQGQGTEAFF; CDR3 DNA: TGTGCCAGCAGCCAAGGACAGGGGACTGAAGCTTTCTTT
D gene: NA; V gene: TRBV10-3; J gene: TRBJ1-1; clone size: NA; CDR3 protein: CAIGEGHLNTEAFF; CDR3 DNA: TGTGCCATCGGGGAGGGACACCTGAACACTGAAGCTTTCTTT
D gene: NA; V gene: TRBV30; J gene: TRBJ2-2; clone size: NA; CDR3 protein: CAWKRAVRDTGELFF; CDR3 DNA: TGTGCCTGGAAGAGGGCAGTTAGGGACACCGGGGAGCTGTTTTTT
D gene: NA; V gene: TRBV11-2; J gene: TRBJ1-1; clone size: NA; CDR3 protein: CASSLQGYTEAFF; CDR3 DNA: TGTGCCAGCAGCTTGCAGGGGTACACTGAAGCTTTCTTT
D gene: NA; V gene: TRBV3-1/TRBV3-2; J gene: TRBJ2-2; clone size: NA; CDR3 protein: CASSQAGELFF; CDR3 DNA: TGTGCCAGCAGCCAAGCTGGGGAGCTGTTTTTT
D gene: NA; V gene: TRBV5-6; J gene: TRBJ2-7; clone size: NA; CDR3 protein: CASSPPRGIGYEQYF; CDR3 DNA: TGTGCCAGCAGCCCCCCCCGGGGGATCGGATACGAGCAGTACTTC
D gene: TRBD1; V gene: TRBV25-1; J gene: TRBJ2-1; clone size: NA; CDR3 protein: CASSDNRDSDNEQFF; CDR3 DNA: TGTGCCAGCAGTGACAACCGGGACAGCGACAATGAGCAGTTCTTC
D gene: TRBD1; V gene: TRBV2; J gene: TRBJ1-5; clone size: NA; CDR3 protein: CASSRDRDNQPQHF; CDR3 DNA: TGTGCCAGCAGCCGGGACAGGGACAATCAGCCCCAGCATTTT
D gene: TRBD2; V gene: TRBV5-5; J gene: TRBJ2-3; clone size: NA; CDR3 protein: CASSPRATLATQDTQYF; CDR3 DNA: TGTGCCAGCAGCCCTAGGGCCACACTAGCGACTCAAGATACGCAGTATTTT
D gene: NA; V gene: TRBV6-5; J gene: TRBJ2-7; clone size: NA; CDR3 protein: CASSYTRGSSYEQYF; CDR3 DNA: TGTGCCAGCAGTTACACCCGGGGAAGCTCCTACGAGCAGTACTTC
D gene: NA; V gene: TRBV7-9; J gene: TRBJ1-2; clone size: NA; CDR3 protein: CASYEEPNYGYTF; CDR3 DNA: TGTGCCAGCTATGAGGAACCTAACTATGGCTACACCTTC
D gene: NA; V gene: TRBV2; J gene: TRBJ2-5; clone size: few; CDR3 protein: CASSIRQQETQYF; CDR3 DNA: TGTGCCAGCAGCATAAGACAGCAAGAGACCCAGTACTTC
D gene: NA; V gene: TRBV7-8; J gene: TRBJ2-1; clone size: NA; CDR3 protein: CASSSYREFNEQFF; CDR3 DNA: TGTGCCAGCAGCTCCTACAGGGAATTCAATGAGCAGTTCTTC
D gene: TRBD1; V gene: TRBV5-1; J gene: TRBJ1-1; clone size: NA; CDR3 protein: CASSWEKGAMNTEAFF; CDR3 DNA: TGCGCCAGCAGCTGGGAGAAGGGGGCAATGAACACTGAAGCTTTCTTT
D gene: NA; V gene: TRBV15; J gene: TRBJ1-2; clone size: NA; CDR3 protein: CATSRDTGSYGYTF; CDR3 DNA: TGTGCCACCAGCAGAGATACCGGGAGCTATGGCTACACCTTC
D gene: TRBD1; V gene: TRBV5-1; J gene: TRBJ1-2; clone size: NA; CDR3 protein: CASSSGDREWASNYGYTF; CDR3 DNA: TGCGCCAGCAGCTCGGGGGACAGGGAATGGGCTTCTAACTATGGCTACACCTTC
D gene: TRBD1; V gene: TRBV30; J gene: TRBJ2-7; clone size: NA; CDR3 protein: CASRDRGYEQYF; CDR3 DNA: TGTGCCAGCCGGGACAGGGGTTACGAGCAGTACTTC
D gene: TRBD2; V gene: TRBV5-5; J gene: TRBJ2-5; clone size: NA; CDR3 protein: CASSFREGVLPQYF; CDR3 DNA: TGTGCCAGCAGCTTTCGGGAGGGGGTCTTGCCCCAGTACTTC
D gene: TRBD1; V gene: TRBV29-1; J gene: TRBJ1-6; clone size: once; CDR3 protein: CSAKTGGSPLHF; CDR3 DNA: TGCAGCGCGAAGACAGGGGGATCACCCCTCCACTTT
D gene: NA; V gene: TRBV24-1; J gene: TRBJ2-2; clone size: once; CDR3 protein: CATSQTGELFF; CDR3 DNA: TGTGCCACCAGTCAGACCGGGGAGCTGTTTTTT
D gene: TRBD1; V gene: TRBV5-5; J gene: TRBJ1-5; clone size: many; CDR3 protein: CASSLRQGQNQPQHF; CDR3 DNA: TGTGCCAGCAGCTTAAGACAGGGGCAAAATCAGCCCCAGCATTTT
D gene: TRBD2; V gene: TRBV6-5; J gene: TRBJ2-3; clone size: NA; CDR3 protein: CASSYGIAGTDTQYF; CDR3 DNA: TGTGCCAGCAGTTACGGGATAGCGGGAACAGATACGCAGTATTTT
D gene: TRBD2; V gene: TRBV12-5; J gene: TRBJ2-7; clone size: NA; CDR3 protein: CASGLTGGAGQYF; CDR3 DNA: TGTGCTAGTGGCCTTACCGGGGGGGCCGGGCAGTACTTC
D gene: NA; V gene: TRBV2; J gene: TRBJ1-1; clone size: NA; CDR3 protein: CASSSQGHDTEAFF; CDR3 DNA: TGTGCCAGCAGTTCTCAGGGGCATGACACTGAAGCTTTCTTT
D gene: TRBD1; V gene: TRBV7-2; J gene: TRBJ1-3; clone size: few; CDR3 protein: CASSLRDRAITGNTIYF; CDR3 DNA: TGTGCCAGCAGCTTACGGGACAGGGCCATCACTGGAAACACCATATATTTT
D gene: TRBD1; V gene: TRBV6-5; J gene: TRBJ2-7; clone size: NA; CDR3 protein: CASQSRDSGSYEQYF; CDR3 DNA: TGTGCCAGCCAAAGCCGGGACAGTGGCTCCTACGAGCAGTACTTC